This TCR beta chain was captured in a study of shared clonotypes between healthy human individuals. Of note for this clone: What it binds is not known. The sample contains more than one DNA sequence encoding this CDR3.

General observations from the study: As a rule, naive subsets had a larger estimated richness than memory subsets.

The germline V gene encodes CDR1 DFQATT and CDR2 SNEGSKA (reference sequence). The CDR3 covers 10 residues. V dropped 6 bases and J dropped 5 bases, with 8 bases sitting between them. The donors were adults (healthy and HIV-negative) with no recent acute infections or vaccinations. Using immunoSEQ multiplex PCR, the repertoire was profiled, and TCRdb retains in-frame clones only, with some absent. The table includes around 2,000,000 clones, roughly 96% detected once. The genes are TRBV20-1 and TRBJ2-7; no clear D. Sequencing was carried out using naive CD4+ T cells sorted from blood. As for subset: CD45RA+ positively selected. The receptor was derived from a man between 18 and 35 years old in good health. CDR3 in amino acids: CSATLDEQYF. CDR3 coding DNA: TGCAGTGCCACCCTGGACGAGCAGTACTTC.